The sequence of this T cell receptor (beta chain) was determined in a study of blood T cell repertoires in COVID-19. Across the whole study: The analysed material was cDNA or gDNA that came from T cells, B-cell-depleted T cells, or PBMCs.

V was cut by 0 bases and J by 5 bases, with 5 bases left in between. Germline lookup yields CDR1 ENHRY and CDR2 SYGVKD. The CDR3 sequence is 12 residues long. Authors' data handling: From reference gene primer amplification, estimates of nucleated cell counts were derived. The data were produced by immunoSEQ multiplex PCR, yet TCRdb's version contains in-frame clones alone and is incomplete. That table supplies the V and J calls and clone size; D and trimming were determined from the DNA. This table has approximately 470,000 clones, 80% to 90% appearing once. This clonotype originated in a human donor in a cohort sampled during active COVID-19. The material sequenced was peripheral blood. This chain connects TRBV10-3 to TRBJ2-7, with no clear D. The CDR3 region is CAISESGDEQYF. CDR3 bases: TGTGCCATCAGTGAGTCGGGCGACGAGCAGTACTTC.